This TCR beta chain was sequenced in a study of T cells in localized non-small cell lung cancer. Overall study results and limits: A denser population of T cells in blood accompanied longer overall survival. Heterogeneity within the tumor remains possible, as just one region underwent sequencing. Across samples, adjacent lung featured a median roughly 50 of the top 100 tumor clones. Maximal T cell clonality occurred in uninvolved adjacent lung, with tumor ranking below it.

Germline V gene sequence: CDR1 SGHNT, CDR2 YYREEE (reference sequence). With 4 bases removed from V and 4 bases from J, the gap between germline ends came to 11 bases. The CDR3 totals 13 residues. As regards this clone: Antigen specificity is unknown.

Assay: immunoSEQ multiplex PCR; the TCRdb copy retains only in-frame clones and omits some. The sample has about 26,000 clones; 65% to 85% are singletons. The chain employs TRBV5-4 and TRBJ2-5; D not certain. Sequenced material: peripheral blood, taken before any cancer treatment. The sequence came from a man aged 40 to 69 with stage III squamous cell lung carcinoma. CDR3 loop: CASSEQQGETQYF. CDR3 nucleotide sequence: TGTGCCAGCAGCGAGCAACAAGGAGAGACCCAGTACTTC.